Presented here are 4 T cell receptor beta chains from one specimen sequenced in a study of blood T cell repertoires in COVID-19. The table came from immunoSEQ multiplex PCR; TCRdb's copy has only in-frame clones and leaves some out. The sample has around 60,000 clones, 80% seen once. Specimen: peripheral blood. All receptors derive from a man younger than 40 with COVID-19, enrolled during active disease.

The chain employs TRBV7-6 and TRBJ1-2; D unclear. Germline V lookup: CDR1 SGHVS, CDR2 FNYEAQ. The CDR3 length is 13 residues. The ends were cut back, 3 bases at V and 2 bases at J, with 7 bases in the middle. The CDR3 DNA is TGTGCCAGCAGCTTGGGAGGGAACTATGGCTACACCTTC. Translation gives CASSLGGNYGYTF.

In its sample, this clone was seen once. The gene calls are TRBV19 and TRBJ1-2; 7 nucleotides line up with TRBD1. Looked up from germline, CDR1 is LNHDA and CDR2 is SQIVND (reference sequence). J was trimmed by 7 bases and V by 5 bases; bases with no gene match: 13. The length of the CDR3 is 15 residues. The CDR3 sequence is CASSPQGQQVRGYTF. The CDR3 DNA is TGTGCCAGTAGTCCCCAGGGACAGCAGGTTCGTGGCTACACCTTC.

The chain combines TRBV13 with TRBJ2-7, with 7 nucleotides matching TRBD1. The germline CDR1 and CDR2 sequences are PRHDT and FYEKMQ (reference sequence). Unmatched junction bases numbered 8, after V lost 5 bases and J lost 1 base. The CDR3 is made up of 15 amino acids. The CDR3 region has the DNA TGTGCCAGCAGCCTAGCTATGGGACAGTCCTACGAGCAGTACTTC. This sequence encodes CASSLAMGQSYEQYF. Full variable domain (outside the CDR3, taken from reference TRBV13 and TRBJ2-7): AAGVIQSPRHLIKEKRETATLKCYPIPRHDTVYWYQQGPGQDPQFLISFYEKMQSDKGSIPDRFSAQQFSDYHSELNMSSLELGDSALYFCASSLAMGQSYEQYFGPGTRLTVT.

The chain joins TRBV28 to TRBJ2-5, with TRBD1 identical over 9 bases. V gave up 4 bases and J gave up 7 bases; unmatched junction bases: 13. The CDR3 spans 16 residues. CDR1 is MDHEN and CDR2 is SYDVKM in the germline V gene. The CDR3 nucleotides are TGTGCCAGCAGTTCCGTGGGACAGGGACTTGAAGGGACCCAGTACTTC. Translation gives CASSSVGQGLEGTQYF.